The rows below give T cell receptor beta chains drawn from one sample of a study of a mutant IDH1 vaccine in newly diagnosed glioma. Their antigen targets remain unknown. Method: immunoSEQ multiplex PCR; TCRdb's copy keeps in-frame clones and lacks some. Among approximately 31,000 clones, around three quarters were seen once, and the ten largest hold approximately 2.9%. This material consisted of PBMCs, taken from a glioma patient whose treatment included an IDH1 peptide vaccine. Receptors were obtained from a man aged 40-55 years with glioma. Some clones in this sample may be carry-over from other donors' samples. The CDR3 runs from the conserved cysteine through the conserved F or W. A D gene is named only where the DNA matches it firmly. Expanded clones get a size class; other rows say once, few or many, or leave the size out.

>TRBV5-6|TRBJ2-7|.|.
TGTGCCAGCAGCTTCCTCTCCTCTCACGAGCAGTACTTC
CASSFLSSHEQYF
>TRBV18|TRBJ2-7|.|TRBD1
TGTGCCAGCTCACCACAACAGGGGGCGTTCTCCTACGAGCAGTACTTC
CASSPQQGAFSYEQYF
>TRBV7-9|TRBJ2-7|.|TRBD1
TGTGCCAGCAGCCCCCGACAGGGACCCTACGAGCAGTACTTC
CASSPRQGPYEQYF
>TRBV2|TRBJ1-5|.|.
TGTGCCAGCCGCCCCGGGGCCGGACGGATCCCCTATAGCAATCAGCCCCAGCATTTT
CASRPGAGRIPYSNQPQHF
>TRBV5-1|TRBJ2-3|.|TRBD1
TGCGCCAGCAGCCAACGACAGGGGGGCACAGATACGCAGTATTTT
CASSQRQGGTDTQYF
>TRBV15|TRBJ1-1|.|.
TGTGCCACCAGCAGACCATCCCAACCGAACACTGAAGCTTTCTTT
CATSRPSQPNTEAFF
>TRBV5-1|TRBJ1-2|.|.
TGCGCCAGCAGCTTGACAGGGCAAAACTATGGCTACACCTTC
CASSLTGQNYGYTF
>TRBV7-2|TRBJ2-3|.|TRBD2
TGTGCCAGCAACAGCGGGGGGGCCAGCACAGATACGCAGTATTTT
CASNSGGASTDTQYF
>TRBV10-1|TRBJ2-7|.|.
TGCGCCAGCAGTGCAACGCTATATCCCTACGAGCAGTACTTC
CASSATLYPYEQYF
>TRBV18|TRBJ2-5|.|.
TGTGCCAGCTCACCCGGCGCGGGGGAGACCCAGTACTTC
CASSPGAGETQYF
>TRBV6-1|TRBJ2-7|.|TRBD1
TGTGCCAGCAGTGAAAGGGGACAGGGGGTACGTGGCGAGCAGTACTTC
CASSERGQGVRGEQYF
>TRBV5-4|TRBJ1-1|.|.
TGTGCCAGCAGCTTGACCCCAGCCCTCATGAACACTGAAGCTTTCTTT
CASSLTPALMNTEAFF
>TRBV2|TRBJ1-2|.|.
TGTGCCAGCAGTGTCGCCGGGCCATCTATGGGCTACACCTTC
CASSVAGPSMGYTF
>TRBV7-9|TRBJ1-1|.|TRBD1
TGTGCCGGGGGCGGGACAGGGACCTCTGAAGCTTTCTTT
CAGGGTGTSEAFF
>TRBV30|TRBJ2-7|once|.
TGTGCCTGGAGCCACCGGGACGGTCCCCTTAGCTCCTACGAGCAGTACTTC
CAWSHRDGPLSSYEQYF
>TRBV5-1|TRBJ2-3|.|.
TGCGCCAGCAGCTTCTGGGCAGGGAGGAGGGCAGATACGCAGTATTTT
CASSFWAGRRADTQYF
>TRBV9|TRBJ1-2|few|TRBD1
TGTGCCAGCAGCGTAGCCGATTGGGCAGGGGGGGGCTACACCTTC
CASSVADWAGGGYTF
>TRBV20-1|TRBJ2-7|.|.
TGCAGTGCTAGAGGGACCTACGAGCAGTACTTC
CSARGTYEQYF
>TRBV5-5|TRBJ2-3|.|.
TGTGCCAGCAGCTTGGGGTCTGGAGATACGCAGTATTTT
CASSLGSGDTQYF
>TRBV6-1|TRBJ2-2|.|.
TGTGCCAGCAGTGGTAACCTCCACGGGGCCGGGGAGCTGTTTTTT
CASSGNLHGAGELFF
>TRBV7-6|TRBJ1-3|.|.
TGTGCCAGCAGCTTATATTCGCTGGGATCTGGAAACACCATATATTTT
CASSLYSLGSGNTIYF
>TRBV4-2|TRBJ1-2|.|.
TGTGCCAGCAGCCAAGGGGCTATTGGGGGCTACACCTTC
CASSQGAIGGYTF
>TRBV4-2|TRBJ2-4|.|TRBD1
TGTGCCAGCAGCTCCCGTGGGTTCAGGGGGGCCAAAAACATTCAGTACTTC
CASSSRGFRGAKNIQYF
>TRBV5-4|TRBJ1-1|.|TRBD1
TGTGCCAGCAGCTCCTCCCGGGACAGGTGGACCACTGAAGCTTTCTTT
CASSSSRDRWTTEAFF
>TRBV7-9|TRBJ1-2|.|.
TGTGCCAGCAGCTTGTCACGGACGGACTACACCTTC
CASSLSRTDYTF
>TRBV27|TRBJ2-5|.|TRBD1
TGTGCCAGCAGTTCCACAGGGGGCTTTGAGACCCAGTACTTC
CASSSTGGFETQYF
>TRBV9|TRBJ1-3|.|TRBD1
TGTGCCAGCAGCTCTACAGGGGGAGGAAACACCATATATTTT
CASSSTGGGNTIYF
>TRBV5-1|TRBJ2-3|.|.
TGCGCCAGCAGAGTGGAAGACAACACAGATACGCAGTATTTT
CASRVEDNTDTQYF
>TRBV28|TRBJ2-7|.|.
TGTGCCAGCAGTTCGGGACTGTTCTCCTACGAGCAGTACTTC
CASSSGLFSYEQYF
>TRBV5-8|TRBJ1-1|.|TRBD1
TGTGCCAGCAGCTTGAGTTTCAGGGGGTTTGGTGAAGCTTTCTTT
CASSLSFRGFGEAFF
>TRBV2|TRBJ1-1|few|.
TGTGCCAGCAGTGAAGTCATCCTTAGGGACACTGAAGCTTTCTTT
CASSEVILRDTEAFF
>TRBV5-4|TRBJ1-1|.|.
TGTGCCAGCAGCTTGGACAATACTAACACTGAAGCTTTCTTT
CASSLDNTNTEAFF
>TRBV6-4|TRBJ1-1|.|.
TGTGCCAGCAGCGAAACGTCTGACACTGAAGCTTTCTTT
CASSETSDTEAFF
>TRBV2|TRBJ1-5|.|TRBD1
TGTGCCAGCAGTTTACAGGGGGCAAGCAATCAGCCCCAGCATTTT
CASSLQGASNQPQHF
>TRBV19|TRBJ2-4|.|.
TGTGCCAGTAGTATAGACCGACAGGGACTAGCCAAAAACATTCAGTACTTC
CASSIDRQGLAKNIQYF
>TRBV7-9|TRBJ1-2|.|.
TGTGCCAGCAGCTCCGCCTACCTCGGGACGGCTAACTATGGCTACACCTTC
CASSSAYLGTANYGYTF
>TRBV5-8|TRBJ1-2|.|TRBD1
TGTGCCAGCAGCTTGAAATTCTGGAGGACAGGGGGCTTTCGGTATGGCTACACCTTC
CASSLKFWRTGGFRYGYTF
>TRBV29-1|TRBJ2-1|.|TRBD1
TGCAGCGTTGAAGGTCCGGGACAGGGGGACGGTAATGAGCAGTTCTTC
CSVEGPGQGDGNEQFF
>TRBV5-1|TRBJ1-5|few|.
TGCGCCAGCAGCTTGGGTTGGGGGGGCAATCAGCCCCAGCATTTT
CASSLGWGGNQPQHF